This passage covers 18 T cell receptor beta chains from one sample sequenced in a study of early T cells in non-severe SARS-CoV-2 infection. TCRdb fed the 5' RACE reads into MiXCR, producing one record per CDR3 protein. Of under 35,000 distinct CDR3 sequences listed, under 7% are singletons. The sample was whole blood. Receptor source: an adult who was a healthcare worker with PCR-confirmed SARS-CoV-2 infection or an uninfected control (not recorded which).

This clonotype appeared a few times. The gene calls are TRBV12-3 or TRBV12-4 and TRBJ1-2, with D perhaps TRBD1 (6 bases). V shed 5 bases and J shed 4 bases, with 8 bases lying between them. The CDR3 is 12 residues long. CDR3: CASSPGVYGYTF. In nucleotides, the CDR3 is TGTGCCAGCAGTCCAGGGGTCTATGGCTACACCTTC.

This clonotype was picked up many times. The chain is built from TRBV29-1 and TRBJ2-7; 7 positions match TRBD2. The CDR3 extends over 12 amino acids. V dropped 4 bases and J dropped 7; count of bases not matched to a gene: 7. CDR1 and CDR2 from the germline V gene are SQVTM and ANQGSEA. The CDR3 sequence: CSVVAGVDEQYF. In DNA, the CDR3 is TGCAGCGTTGTTGCGGGGGTAGATGAGCAGTACTTC.

This clonotype has only a few counts. The chain links TRBV28 to TRBJ2-3; D ambiguous. Germline V lookup: CDR1 MDHEN, CDR2 SYDVKM. Trimming shortened V by 5 bases and J by 2 bases, and 29 bases separated the two germline ends. The CDR3 covers 20 residues. CDR3 nucleotide sequence: TGTGCCAGCAGTCATCCGGTTGGTAACCCTCCTCTTGCGGACACAGATACGCAGTATTTT. Translating it yields CASSHPVGNPPLADTDTQYF.

This clonotype was seen repeatedly, ten times or more. This chain uses TRBV6-2 or TRBV6-3 with TRBJ1-5, with no clear D. Trimming removed 1 base at V and 1 base at J, with 5 bases between. Germline CDR1 MNHEY, CDR2 SVGEGT. CDR3 length: 14 amino acids. CDR3 residues: CASSYYGSNQPQHF. Written as DNA, the CDR3 is TGTGCCAGCAGTTACTACGGAAGCAATCAGCCCCAGCATTTT.

At least ten counts were recorded for this clonotype. This chain uses TRBV6-6 with TRBJ1-5, with TRBD1 as a possible D gene (5 bases). The V gene's germline CDR1 is MNHNY and CDR2 SVGAGI (reference sequence). This CDR3 region has 16 residues. V was trimmed by 6 bases and J by 6 bases, leaving 21 bases between them. This CDR3 is CASSKSGTQGSQPQHF. CDR3 bases: TGTGCCAGCAGCAAATCCGGGACCCAGGGTAGTCAGCCCCAGCATTTT.

Within the sample, this clonotype is medium-sized. The chain has TRBV4-1 and TRBJ2-7, with TRBD2 identical over 8 bases. The V segment lost 1 base and the J segment 3 bases; nucleotides outside the gene matches: 8. Germline values: CDR1 MGHRA, CDR2 YSYEKL. This CDR3 has 16 residues. Here the CDR3 reads CASSQGEAGGFYEQYF. CDR3 sequence (DNA): TGCGCCAGCAGCCAAGGGGAGGCGGGAGGCTTCTACGAGCAGTACTTC.

This clonotype showed up many times. V usage is TRBV2 and J usage is TRBJ1-2; tentatively, D is TRBD1 (5 bases). The ends were cut back, 6 bases at V and 4 bases at J, with 15 bases in the middle. This CDR3 comprises 14 residues. Germline-derived CDR1 and CDR2 are SNHLY and FYNNEI. The CDR3 coding sequence is TGTGCCAGCAGCGGCGGGGCAGAATCCTATGGCTACACCTTC. It codes for CASSGGAESYGYTF.

Ten or more counts support this clonotype. V usage is TRBV7-9 and J usage is TRBJ1-1; TRBD1 aligns across 9 bases. Germline V gene sequence: CDR1 SEHNR, CDR2 FQNEAQ (reference sequence). This CDR3 is 14 amino acids long. Germline trimming cut 3 bases from V and 7 bases from J; bases unmatched to any gene: 6. CDR3 in DNA: TGTGCCAGCAGCTTGAGACAGGGGGAGGTTGAAGCTTTCTTT. Translating gives CASSLRQGEVEAFF.

This clonotype was counted many times. CDR3 amino acids: CASSLRSSGETQYF. For the CDR3, the DNA is TGTGCCAGCAGCTTACGATCTTCTGGGGAGACCCAGTACTTC. The gene calls are TRBV13 and TRBJ2-5; D unclear. V shed 2 bases and J shed 5 bases, with 12 bases lying between them. The CDR3 loop spans 14 amino acids. Germline assignment: CDR1 PRHDT and CDR2 FYEKMQ (reference sequence).

This clonotype was found many times. The gene calls are TRBV3-1 and TRBJ2-1; D is uncertain. Germline V gene sequence: CDR1 LGHDT, CDR2 YNNKEL (reference sequence). CDR3 size: 15 residues. V lost 2 bases to trimming and J lost 0 bases, with 8 bases between them. CDR3 DNA sequence: TGTGCCAGCAGCCAAAACGCGAACTCCTACAATGAGCAGTTCTTC. This codes for CASSQNANSYNEQFF.

This clonotype occurred many times. The genes are TRBV10-3 and TRBJ2-3, with 7 bases lining up with TRBD1. V dropped 10 bases and J dropped 4; count of bases not matched to a gene: 11. Per the germline V gene, CDR1 is ENHRY and CDR2 is SYGVKD. This CDR3 spans 14 amino acids. CDR3 protein: CATSDRVRPDTQYF. CDR3 in DNA: TGTGCCACCTCTGACAGGGTTCGCCCAGATACGCAGTATTTT.

This clonotype was seen at least ten times. The chain joins TRBV7-3 to TRBJ2-1; weak D call: TRBD2 (6 bases). The germline V gene encodes CDR1 SGHTA and CDR2 FQGTGA. CDR3 size: 14 residues. V was trimmed by 5 bases and J by 9 bases, leaving 17 bases between them. In DNA, the CDR3 is TGTGCCAGCAGCACCTCGCCCCAGGGAGGTGAGCAGTTCTTC. Protein product: CASSTSPQGGEQFF.

At least ten counts were recorded for this clonotype. The rearrangement joins TRBV5-4 to TRBJ1-3; a possible D gene is TRBD1 (5 bases). Deletions cut 1 base from V and 2 bases from J, with 10 bases between. The germline gives CDR1 SGHNT, CDR2 YYREEE (reference sequence). The CDR3 length is 15 residues. The DNA for the CDR3 is TGTGCCAGCAGCTTGCCAGGGAAAGCTGGAAACACCATATATTTT. Its translation is CASSLPGKAGNTIYF.

Ten or more counts support this clonotype. The chain couples TRBV4-1 to TRBJ2-2; 8 bases map to TRBD1. Germline trimming cut 2 bases from V and 4 bases from J; bases unmatched to any gene: 3. Germline loops: CDR1 MGHRA, CDR2 YSYEKL. The CDR3 has 15 amino acids. CDR3 protein: CASSQNRGATGELFF. DNA for the CDR3: TGCGCCAGCAGCCAAAACAGGGGGGCCACCGGGGAGCTGTTTTTT.

This clonotype was seen at least ten times. This chain uses TRBV12-3 or TRBV12-4 with TRBJ1-6; 9 bases agree with TRBD1. The V gene end was trimmed by 7 bases and the J gene end by 10 bases; junction bases not matched to a gene: 8. The CDR3 has 14 amino acids. The CDR3 spells CASTDRGGGSPLHF. The CDR3 DNA reads TGTGCCAGCACGGACAGGGGAGGAGGATCACCCCTCCACTTT.

V is TRBV6-2 or TRBV6-3 and J is TRBJ2-5; no reliable D call. The germline gives CDR1 MNHEY, CDR2 SVGEGT. The CDR3 is 13 residues long. Trimming cost V 3 bases and J 2 bases, with 7 bases left between them. CDR3 bases: TGTGCCAGCAGTTATTACAGACAAGAGACCCAGTACTTC. Translating it yields CASSYYRQETQYF.

The sample holds a few counts of this clonotype. The chain uses TRBV5-1 and TRBJ2-3; no clear D. Trimming shortened V by 0 bases and J by 6 bases, and 5 bases separated the two germline ends. The germline V gene encodes CDR1 SGHRS and CDR2 YFSETQ. This CDR3 is 12 amino acids long. The CDR3 loop is CASSLGVDTQYF. The CDR3 DNA follows: TGCGCCAGCAGCTTGGGGGTGGATACGCAGTATTTT. Full variable domain (missing parts from reference TRBV5-1 and TRBJ2-3): KAGVTQTPRYLIKTRGQQVTLSCSPISGHRSVSWYQQTPGQGLQFLFEYFSETQRNKGNFPGRFSGRQFSNSRSEMNVSTLELGDSALYLCASSLGVDTQYFGPGTRLTVL.

The sample holds many counts of this clonotype. The CDR3 loop is CSAPGPGHYEQYF. The CDR3 nucleotides read TGCAGTGCGCCGGGCCCCGGTCATTACGAGCAGTACTTC. The chain uses TRBV20-1 and TRBJ2-7; the D is unclear. In germline, CDR1 is DFQATT, CDR2 SNEGSKA (reference sequence). The CDR3 spans 13 residues. Trimming shortened V by 6 bases and J by 4 bases, and 16 bases separated the two germline ends.